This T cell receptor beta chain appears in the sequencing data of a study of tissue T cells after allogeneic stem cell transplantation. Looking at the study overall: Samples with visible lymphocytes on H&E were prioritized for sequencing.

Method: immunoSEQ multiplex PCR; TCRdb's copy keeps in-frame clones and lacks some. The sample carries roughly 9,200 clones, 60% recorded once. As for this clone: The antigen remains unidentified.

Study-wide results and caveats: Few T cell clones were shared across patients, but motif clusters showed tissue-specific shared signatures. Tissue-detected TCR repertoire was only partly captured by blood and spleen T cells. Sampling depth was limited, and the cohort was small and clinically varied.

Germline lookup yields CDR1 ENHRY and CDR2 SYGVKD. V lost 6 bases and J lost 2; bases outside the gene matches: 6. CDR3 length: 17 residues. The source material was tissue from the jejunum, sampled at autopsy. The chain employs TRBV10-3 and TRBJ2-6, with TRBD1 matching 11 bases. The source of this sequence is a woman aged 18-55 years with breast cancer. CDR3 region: CAIRGTGGGPGANVLTF. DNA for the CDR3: TGTGCCATCAGAGGGACAGGGGGTGGTCCTGGGGCCAACGTCCTGACTTTC.